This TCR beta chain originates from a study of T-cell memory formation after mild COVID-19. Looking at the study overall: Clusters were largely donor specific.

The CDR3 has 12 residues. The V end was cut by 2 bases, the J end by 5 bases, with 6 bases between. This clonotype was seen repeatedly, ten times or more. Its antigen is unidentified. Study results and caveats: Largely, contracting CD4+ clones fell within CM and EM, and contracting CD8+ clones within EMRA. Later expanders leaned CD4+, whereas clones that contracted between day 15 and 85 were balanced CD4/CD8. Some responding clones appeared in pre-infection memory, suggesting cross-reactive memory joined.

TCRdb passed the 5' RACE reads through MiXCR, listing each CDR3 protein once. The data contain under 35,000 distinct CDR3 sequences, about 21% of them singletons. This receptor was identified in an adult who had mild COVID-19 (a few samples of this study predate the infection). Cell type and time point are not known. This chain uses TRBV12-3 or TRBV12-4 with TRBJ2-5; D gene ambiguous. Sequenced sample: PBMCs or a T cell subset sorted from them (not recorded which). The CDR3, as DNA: TGTGCCAGCAGTTTACGGAGCGAGACCCAGTACTTC. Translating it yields CASSLRSETQYF.